One and the same sample provided the 26 T cell receptor beta chains below, sequenced in a study of OX40 agonist ivuxolimab in advanced cancers. The method was immunoSEQ multiplex PCR; TCRdb's version includes in-frame clones alone and lacks a portion of them. The data show about 29,000 clones, around 90% seen once. This material consisted of CD4+ or CD8+ T cells sorted from blood, taken in a trial of the OX40 agonist ivuxolimab. These receptor sequences come from an adult with an advanced solid tumor such as melanoma, head and neck, liver or kidney cancer.

This chain links TRBV10-3 with TRBJ1-4; D call uncertain. Trimming cost V 2 bases and J 5 bases, with 3 bases left between them. Germline V gene sequence: CDR1 ENHRY, CDR2 SYGVKD. This CDR3 is built from 12 residues. As DNA, the CDR3 is TGTGCCATCAGTGAGATGAATGAAAAACTGTTTTTT. Translation gives CAISEMNEKLFF.

V and J are TRBV6-5 and TRBJ1-3, with a weak D call TRBD1 (5 bases). The CDR3 spans 15 residues. From germline, CDR1 is MNHEY and CDR2 SVGAGI. The germline V and J ends were trimmed by 4 bases and 0 bases, with 10 bases remaining between them. The CDR3 DNA follows: TGTGCCAGCAGTTTCCTACAGGCCTCTGGAAACACCATATATTTT. Its translation is CASSFLQASGNTIYF.

The chain combines TRBV4-2 with TRBJ2-6; tentatively, D is TRBD2 (5 bases). This CDR3 spans 17 amino acids. V was trimmed by 0 bases and J by 0 bases, leaving 9 bases between them. Germline-derived CDR1 and CDR2 are LGHNA and YNFKEQ. The DNA for the CDR3 is TGTGCCAGCAGCCAAGATCGCGGGCTCTCTGGGGCCAACGTCCTGACTTTC. The encoded protein is CASSQDRGLSGANVLTF.

The chain couples TRBV10-1 to TRBJ2-7; D possibly corresponds to TRBD1 (6 bases). This CDR3 is 14 amino acids long. Germline CDR1 reads WNHNN; CDR2 reads SYGVQD (reference sequence). Trimming removed 8 bases at V and 2 bases at J, with 16 bases between. The CDR3 DNA follows: TGCGCCAGCTCCTCGCGACAGGCCCCCTACGAGCAGTACTTC. It codes for CASSSRQAPYEQYF.

This chain joins TRBV9 and TRBJ1-2, with D maybe TRBD1 (5 bases). The V gene lost 5 bases and the J gene lost 6 bases, with 17 bases spanning the gap. This CDR3 is built from 14 residues. CDR1 and CDR2 (germline): SGDLS, YYNGEE. DNA of the CDR3: TGTGCCAGCAGGACTACCCCAGGGTCTCATGGCTACACCTTC. It specifies CASRTTPGSHGYTF. The entire variable domain, with the rest obtained from reference TRBV9 and TRBJ1-2, is as follows: DSGVTQTPKHLITATGQRVTLRCSPRSGDLSVYWYQQSLDQGLQFLIQYYNGEERAKGNILERFSAQQFPDLHSELNLSSLELGDSALYFCASRTTPGSHGYTFGSGTRLTVV.

The chain links TRBV6-4 to TRBJ2-3, with a tentative D call TRBD1 (6 bases). The CDR3 length is 15 residues. Trimming removed 6 bases at V and 5 bases at J, with 18 bases between. Germline assignment: CDR1 MRHNA and CDR2 SNTAGT. CDR3 sequence reads: CASSPSWGLLDTQYF. CDR3 bases: TGTGCCAGCAGCCCCAGCTGGGGGCTTTTAGATACGCAGTATTTT.

V usage is TRBV28 and J usage is TRBJ2-1; possibly TRBD2 for D (7 bases). CDR3 length equals 14 residues. Per the germline V gene, CDR1 is MDHEN and CDR2 is SYDVKM. V was shortened by 3 bases and J by 5 bases, with 11 bases between the two germline ends. For the CDR3, the DNA is TGTGCCAGCAGTTTGGCGGGGGCCGACAATGAGCAGTTCTTC. Protein sequence: CASSLAGADNEQFF.

The chain links TRBV4-2 to TRBJ1-4; D perhaps matches TRBD1 (5 bases). The CDR3 runs 12 residues. The germline CDR1 and CDR2 sequences are LGHNA and YNFKEQ. Trimming cost V 2 bases and J 16 bases, with 14 bases left between them. The CDR3 DNA is TGTGCCAGCAGCCAACATGGGACGGGGCCGTTTTTT. This codes for CASSQHGTGPFF.

This clone was observed once. J is TRBJ1-4 and V is TRBV6-1; 7 bases align to TRBD1. After removal of 4 bases from V and 8 bases from J, the junction contained 1 base not matched to a gene. From germline, CDR1 is MNHNS and CDR2 SASEGT. The CDR3 loop spans 12 amino acids. The CDR3 DNA reads TGTGCCAGCAGTGTCAGGGGGGAAAAACTGTTTTTT. Encoded protein: CASSVRGEKLFF.

The chain carries TRBV4-1 and TRBJ2-7; D might be TRBD1 or TRBD2, each matching 5 bases. Germline values: CDR1 MGHRA, CDR2 YSYEKL. This CDR3 contains 16 residues. Trimming shortened V by 0 bases and J by 2 bases, and 14 bases separated the two germline ends. The CDR3 region has the DNA TGCGCCAGCAGCCAAGATTCCGGGACCGGCACCTACGAGCAGTACTTC. This encodes CASSQDSGTGTYEQYF.

The J gene is TRBJ2-7, the V gene TRBV10-3; D ambiguous. The V end lost 0 bases, the J end lost 4 bases, and 7 bases lay between the germline ends. The CDR3 consists of 13 residues. CDR1 and CDR2 from the germline V gene are ENHRY and SYGVKD. DNA for the CDR3: TGTGCCATCAGTGAGTCGATGGGTTACGAGCAGTACTTC. This sequence encodes CAISESMGYEQYF.

The J gene is TRBJ1-2, the V gene TRBV7-1; D is perhaps TRBD1 (5 bases). Being an ORF, TRBV7-1 has a function that is uncertain. V shed 4 bases and J shed 5 bases, with 17 bases lying between them. The CDR3 has 15 residues. The CDR3 nucleotides are TGTGCCAGCAGCTTAGTAGTCCAGGGAAGATATGGCTACACCTTC. Translation gives CASSLVVQGRYGYTF.

In regard to this clone: Additional DNA sequences in this sample encode the identical CDR3. This sequence joins TRBV5-1 and TRBJ2-5; the D is unclear. Trimming removed 0 bases from V and 5 bases from J, with 5 bases in between. The CDR3 spans 12 residues. CDR1 and CDR2 from the germline V gene are SGHRS and YFSETQ. CDR3 region: CASSLAGETQYF. The CDR3 DNA reads as TGCGCCAGCAGCTTGGCGGGTGAGACCCAGTACTTC. The variable domain in full, completed from reference TRBV5-1 and TRBJ2-5, reads KAGVTQTPRYLIKTRGQQVTLSCSPISGHRSVSWYQQTPGQGLQFLFEYFSETQRNKGNFPGRFSGRQFSNSRSEMNVSTLELGDSALYLCASSLAGETQYFGPGTRLLVL.

This chain uses TRBV28 with TRBJ2-1; 11 bases fit TRBD2. After removal of 7 bases from V and 2 bases from J, the junction contained 7 bases not matched to a gene. Germline values: CDR1 MDHEN, CDR2 SYDVKM. The CDR3 loop spans 16 amino acids. The CDR3 bases are TGTGCCAGCAAGTTAGTAGCGGGAGGGGCCTACAATGAGCAGTTCTTC. It translates to CASKLVAGGAYNEQFF.

The chain recombines TRBV2 with TRBJ1-5; D may be TRBD1 (5 bases). This CDR3 comprises 12 residues. Germline CDR1 is SNHLY and CDR2 is FYNNEI. The V gene lost 8 bases and the J gene lost 2 bases, with 7 bases spanning the gap. The CDR3 nucleotides read TGTGCCAGCGAAGGGGGCAATCAGCCCCAGCATTTT. It translates to CASEGGNQPQHF.

As regards this clone: The junction and the germline gene differ at one end; a read error may be behind it. CDR3 coding DNA: TGTGCCAGCAGCCAACAGGGAGCTTTCCTCTTT. Translating it yields CASSQQGAFLF. The chain links TRBV14 to TRBJ1-1; TRBD1 is a possible D gene (5 bases). The CDR3 extends over 11 amino acids. CDR1 is SGHDN, CDR2 FVKESK, per germline.

The genes are TRBV5-1 and TRBJ2-2, with 12 bases identical to TRBD2. Germline CDR1 SGHRS, CDR2 YFSETQ. This CDR3 region has 16 residues. Germline trimming cut 5 bases from V and 9 bases from J; bases unmatched to any gene: 11. Here the CDR3 DNA reads TGCGCCAGCAGTCCTGGGACTAGCGGGCTGACCCGGGAGCTGTTTTTT. Protein product: CASSPGTSGLTRELFF.

The gene calls are TRBV6-1 and TRBJ1-2; TRBD1 matches 12 bases. V lost 4 bases and J lost 6; bases outside the gene matches: 6. CDR3 size: 15 residues. Germline V CDR1 and CDR2: MNHNS, SASEGT. The CDR3 DNA sequence: TGTGCCAGCAGTGGATGGGACAGGGGGCGAGATGGCTACACCTTC. Its translation is CASSGWDRGRDGYTF.

This clone has just one count. The chain uses TRBV28 and TRBJ2-7, with a possible D match to TRBD1 (6 bases). V was trimmed by 6 bases and J by 5 bases, leaving 20 bases between them. The CDR3 length is 15 residues. Germline V lookup: CDR1 MDHEN, CDR2 SYDVKM. For the CDR3, the DNA is TGTGCCAGCAGCCCCTCAACTGGGGGCTTAGACGAGCAGTACTTC. Translation: CASSPSTGGLDEQYF.

The chain couples TRBV2 to TRBJ2-2, with TRBD1 matching over 8 bases. Germline lookup yields CDR1 SNHLY and CDR2 FYNNEI. The CDR3 runs 16 residues. J lost 4 bases, V lost 6 bases, and 10 bases had no gene match. CDR3 loop: CASRTGRDRITGELFF. Written as DNA, the CDR3 is TGTGCCAGCAGGACCGGCCGGGACAGGATCACCGGGGAGCTGTTTTTT.

The CDR3 is CASSPLAGGGGGEQYF. The CDR3 region has the DNA TGTGCCAGCAGCCCGCTAGCCGGAGGGGGAGGGGGCGAGCAGTACTTC. V gene TRBV7-2 combines with J gene TRBJ2-7; D perhaps matches TRBD2 (7 bases). V lost 5 bases, J lost 6 bases, and 23 bases lay in between. This CDR3 is 16 amino acids long. In germline, CDR1 is SGHTA, CDR2 FQGNSA.

The genes are TRBV5-1 and TRBJ2-7, with D possibly being TRBD1 or TRBD2 (5 bases each). The V gene lost 1 base and the J gene lost 5 bases, with 7 bases spanning the gap. The germline V gene has CDR1 SGHRS and CDR2 YFSETQ. This CDR3 spans 12 amino acids. CDR3 residues: CASSLLGDEQYF. Here the CDR3 DNA reads TGCGCCAGCAGCTTGTTGGGGGACGAGCAGTACTTC.

The rearrangement joins TRBV30 to TRBJ1-4; D gene ambiguous. The V and J ends lost 2 bases and 1 base respectively, with 5 bases between them. This CDR3 is 13 amino acids long. In germline, CDR1 is GTSNPN, CDR2 SVGIG (reference sequence). CDR3 DNA: TGTGCCTGGAGTTCGGGAACTAATGAAAAACTGTTTTTT. Protein sequence: CAWSSGTNEKLFF.

The chain carries TRBV4-1 and TRBJ2-1; perhaps TRBD1 as D (6 bases). Germline loops: CDR1 MGHRA, CDR2 YSYEKL. CDR3 length equals 14 residues. V was pared by 3 bases and J by 6 bases, with 12 bases between. CDR3 nucleotide sequence: TGCGCCAGCAGCCACCCGGACAGCCTCAATGAGCAGTTCTTC. Its translation is CASSHPDSLNEQFF.

This clone was seen a handful of times. V usage is TRBV20-1 and J usage is TRBJ2-7; D gene ambiguous. V lost 3 bases and J lost 13, with 16 bases in between. The CDR3 sequence is 11 residues long. Germline assignment: CDR1 DFQATT and CDR2 SNEGSKA (reference sequence). CDR3 sequence: CSASPLRFRYF. The CDR3 DNA is TGCAGTGCTAGTCCGCTACGGTTCCGTTACTTC.

The chain joins TRBV11-3 to TRBJ1-4; D perhaps matches TRBD1 (6 bases). In germline, CDR1 is SGHNT, CDR2 YENEEA. The CDR3 has 15 residues. Trimming pared 0 bases from V and 9 bases from J, leaving 14 bases between. CDR3 amino acids: CASSLEGGVGQKLFF. CDR3 bases: TGTGCCAGCAGCTTAGAAGGGGGGGTAGGGCAAAAACTGTTTTTT.